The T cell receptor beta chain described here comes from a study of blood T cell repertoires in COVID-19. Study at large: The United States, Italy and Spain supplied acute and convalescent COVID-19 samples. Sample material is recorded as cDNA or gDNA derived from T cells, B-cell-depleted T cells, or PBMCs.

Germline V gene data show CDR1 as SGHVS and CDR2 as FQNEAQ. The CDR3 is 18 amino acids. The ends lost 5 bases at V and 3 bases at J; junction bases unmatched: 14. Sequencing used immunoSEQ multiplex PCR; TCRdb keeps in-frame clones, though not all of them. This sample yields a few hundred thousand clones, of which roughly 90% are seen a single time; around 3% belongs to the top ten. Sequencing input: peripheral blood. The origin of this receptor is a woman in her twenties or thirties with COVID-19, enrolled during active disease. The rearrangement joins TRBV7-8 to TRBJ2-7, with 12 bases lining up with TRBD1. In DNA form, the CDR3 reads TGTGCCAGCAGCCCGAGGCGCGGGACAGGGGGCTCCTTCTACGAGCAGTACTTC. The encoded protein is CASSPRRGTGGSFYEQYF.